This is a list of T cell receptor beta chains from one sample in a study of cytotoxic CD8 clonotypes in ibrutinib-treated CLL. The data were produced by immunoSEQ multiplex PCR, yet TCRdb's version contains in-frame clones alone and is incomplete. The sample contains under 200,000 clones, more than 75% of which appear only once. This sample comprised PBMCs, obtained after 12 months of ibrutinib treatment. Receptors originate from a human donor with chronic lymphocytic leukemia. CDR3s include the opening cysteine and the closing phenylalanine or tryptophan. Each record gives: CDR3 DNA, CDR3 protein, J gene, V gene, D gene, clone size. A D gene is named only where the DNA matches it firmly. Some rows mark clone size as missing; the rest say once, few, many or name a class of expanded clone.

CDR3 DNA: TGTGCCTGGAGGAGGGATGGCTACACCTTC
CDR3 protein: CAWRRDGYTF
J gene: TRBJ1-2
V gene: TRBV30
D gene: -
clone size: -

CDR3 DNA: TGCGCCAGCAGCGCGGGACTAGCGGGAGTCAATGAGCAGTTCTTC
CDR3 protein: CASSAGLAGVNEQFF
J gene: TRBJ2-1
V gene: TRBV5-1
D gene: TRBD2
clone size: -

CDR3 DNA: TGCGCCAGCAGCCAAGAATTTAGGGCAGGGGCCGTTTACAATGAGCAGTTCTTC
CDR3 protein: CASSQEFRAGAVYNEQFF
J gene: TRBJ2-1
V gene: TRBV4-3
D gene: -
clone size: -

CDR3 DNA: TGTGCCAGCAGTTCTTCTAAACAGGGGAGGGTAGGCACAGATACGCAGTATTTT
CDR3 protein: CASSSSKQGRVGTDTQYF
J gene: TRBJ2-3
V gene: TRBV28
D gene: -
clone size: -

CDR3 DNA: TGCAGCGTGAGGACTAGCATCTACTCTGGGGCCAACGTCCTGACTTTC
CDR3 protein: CSVRTSIYSGANVLTF
J gene: TRBJ2-6
V gene: TRBV29-1
D gene: TRBD2
clone size: -

CDR3 DNA: TGTGCCAGCAGCCCAGGGACGGACTCTGGAAACACCATATATTTT
CDR3 protein: CASSPGTDSGNTIYF
J gene: TRBJ1-3
V gene: TRBV11-1
D gene: -
clone size: -

CDR3 DNA: TGTGCCAGCAGCTCCCCACCAGGGCGCGGGGGTGGAGATACGCAGTATTTT
CDR3 protein: CASSSPPGRGGGDTQYF
J gene: TRBJ2-3
V gene: TRBV7-3
D gene: TRBD2
clone size: -

CDR3 DNA: TGTGCCAGCAGCTTGCAGGGGGTGGGGCAGTTCTTC
CDR3 protein: CASSLQGVGQFF
J gene: TRBJ2-1
V gene: TRBV7-2
D gene: TRBD1
clone size: -

CDR3 DNA: TGTGCCAGCTCCCCCACCGGCGGCAGCTCTGGAAACACCATATATTTT
CDR3 protein: CASSPTGGSSGNTIYF
J gene: TRBJ1-3
V gene: TRBV18
D gene: -
clone size: -

CDR3 DNA: TGTGCCAGCAGCGGGGGACAGGGATTCTATGGCTACACCTTC
CDR3 protein: CASSGGQGFYGYTF
J gene: TRBJ1-2
V gene: TRBV5-4
D gene: TRBD1
clone size: -

CDR3 DNA: TGTGCCAGCAGTCTAGCGGGGTCCTACAATGAGCAGTTCTTC
CDR3 protein: CASSLAGSYNEQFF
J gene: TRBJ2-1
V gene: TRBV7-2
D gene: TRBD2
clone size: -

CDR3 DNA: TGTGCCAGTATGAAATTCTGGGGAAGAGACAACGTCCTGACTTTC
CDR3 protein: CASMKFWGRDNVLTF
J gene: TRBJ2-6
V gene: TRBV19
D gene: -
clone size: -

CDR3 DNA: TGTGCCAGCAGCCACCCGTTGGGACAGGGCCATCTTGAAGCTTTCTTT
CDR3 protein: CASSHPLGQGHLEAFF
J gene: TRBJ1-1
V gene: TRBV5-5
D gene: TRBD1
clone size: -

CDR3 DNA: TGTGCCAGCAGTCCGTCACAGGGGTTCGGAAACACCATATATTTT
CDR3 protein: CASSPSQGFGNTIYF
J gene: TRBJ1-3
V gene: TRBV27
D gene: TRBD1
clone size: -

CDR3 DNA: TGTGCCAGCAGCTCTAGACGGGGGTTGTCCTACGAGCAGTACTTC
CDR3 protein: CASSSRRGLSYEQYF
J gene: TRBJ2-7
V gene: TRBV7-2
D gene: -
clone size: -

CDR3 DNA: TGTGCCAGCAGCACCGGAACAGATACGCAGTATTTT
CDR3 protein: CASSTGTDTQYF
J gene: TRBJ2-3
V gene: TRBV7-3
D gene: -
clone size: -

CDR3 DNA: TGTGCCATCAGTCTGGACAGGGCTCAGGCAGGGGGCACCTTC
CDR3 protein: CAISLDRAQAGGTF
J gene: TRBJ1-2
V gene: TRBV10-3
D gene: TRBD1
clone size: -

CDR3 DNA: TGTGCCAGCAGCGACTCGCCTGGGTGGCCCCAGCATTTT
CDR3 protein: CASSDSPGWPQHF
J gene: TRBJ1-5
V gene: TRBV27
D gene: -
clone size: once

CDR3 DNA: TGTGCCAGCTCACCGGGACAGGGAGTTTCTGGTGAAGCTTTCTTT
CDR3 protein: CASSPGQGVSGEAFF
J gene: TRBJ1-1
V gene: TRBV18
D gene: TRBD1
clone size: once

CDR3 DNA: TGCGCCAGCAGCTTGCAGGGGGCGGATGGCTACACCTTC
CDR3 protein: CASSLQGADGYTF
J gene: TRBJ1-2
V gene: TRBV5-1
D gene: TRBD1
clone size: once

CDR3 DNA: TGTGCCAGTAGTATGATCAAGGATACGCAGTATTTT
CDR3 protein: CASSMIKDTQYF
J gene: TRBJ2-3
V gene: TRBV19
D gene: -
clone size: -

CDR3 DNA: TGTGCCAGCTTTGGGACAGGGACGTATTATGAAACTGAAGCTTTCTTT
CDR3 protein: CASFGTGTYYETEAFF
J gene: TRBJ1-1
V gene: TRBV18
D gene: TRBD1
clone size: -

CDR3 DNA: TGTGCCAGCAGGGACAGCCGCTACGAGCAGTACTTC
CDR3 protein: CASRDSRYEQYF
J gene: TRBJ2-7
V gene: TRBV6-1
D gene: -
clone size: -

CDR3 DNA: TGTGCCAGTAGTGTCCGCGTGGGGCCCCAGCATTTT
CDR3 protein: CASSVRVGPQHF
J gene: TRBJ1-5
V gene: TRBV19
D gene: -
clone size: few

CDR3 DNA: TGTGCCAGCAGCCCGACTAGCGACGATACGCAGTATTTT
CDR3 protein: CASSPTSDDTQYF
J gene: TRBJ2-3
V gene: TRBV7-2
D gene: TRBD2
clone size: -

CDR3 DNA: TGTGCCAGCAGCCAAGAAGGGACAGATGAAAAACTGTTTTTT
CDR3 protein: CASSQEGTDEKLFF
J gene: TRBJ1-4
V gene: TRBV4-2
D gene: TRBD1
clone size: -

CDR3 DNA: TGTGCCAGCTCACCAAGTGAACGGGGGGCCCAGCGGGAGGGGCAGTTCTTC
CDR3 protein: CASSPSERGAQREGQFF
J gene: TRBJ2-1
V gene: TRBV18
D gene: TRBD2
clone size: -

CDR3 DNA: TGTGCCGCGTCGCCTGGGACTAGCGGGGGGGTGAATACGCAGTATTTT
CDR3 protein: CAASPGTSGGVNTQYF
J gene: TRBJ2-3
V gene: TRBV6-6
D gene: TRBD2
clone size: -

CDR3 DNA: TGTGCCAGCTCACGCCGGGACAACTCCTACGAGCAGTACTTC
CDR3 protein: CASSRRDNSYEQYF
J gene: TRBJ2-7
V gene: TRBV18
D gene: -
clone size: -

CDR3 DNA: TGTGCCAGCAGCAAAGGAGGAGGGACAGGGGAACCGAGCTCCTATAATTCACCCCTCCACTTT
CDR3 protein: CASSKGGGTGEPSSYNSPLHF
J gene: TRBJ1-6
V gene: TRBV21-1
D gene: -
clone size: -

CDR3 DNA: TGCGCCAGCAGCTTGGTACAGGGGGCACGGTCCGGGGAGCTGTTTTTT
CDR3 protein: CASSLVQGARSGELFF
J gene: TRBJ2-2
V gene: TRBV5-1
D gene: TRBD1
clone size: -

CDR3 DNA: TGTGCCAGCAGTTACTGGACAGGGACCGATGAGCAGTTCTTC
CDR3 protein: CASSYWTGTDEQFF
J gene: TRBJ2-1
V gene: TRBV6-5
D gene: TRBD1
clone size: -

CDR3 DNA: TGTGCCATCAGTGGGACAGCCTCCTCCTACGAGCAGTACTTC
CDR3 protein: CAISGTASSYEQYF
J gene: TRBJ2-7
V gene: TRBV10-3
D gene: -
clone size: many

CDR3 DNA: TGCGCCAGCAGTGCAGAAACCTACGAGCAGTACTTC
CDR3 protein: CASSAETYEQYF
J gene: TRBJ2-7
V gene: TRBV5-1
D gene: -
clone size: -

CDR3 DNA: TGTGCCAGCTCACCAAACCAAGAGACCCAGTACTTC
CDR3 protein: CASSPNQETQYF
J gene: TRBJ2-5
V gene: TRBV18
D gene: -
clone size: -

CDR3 DNA: TGTGCCAGCAGAGGAAACTACGAGCAGTACTTC
CDR3 protein: CASRGNYEQYF
J gene: TRBJ2-7
V gene: TRBV28
D gene: -
clone size: many

CDR3 DNA: TGCGCCAGCAGCCCAGCCGAGGCGTTCGACGAGCAGTACTTC
CDR3 protein: CASSPAEAFDEQYF
J gene: TRBJ2-7
V gene: TRBV4-3
D gene: -
clone size: -

CDR3 DNA: TGTGCCAGCAGCAACAACCCTGGTGGCGGGGCCATCTACGAGCAGTACTTC
CDR3 protein: CASSNNPGGGAIYEQYF
J gene: TRBJ2-7
V gene: TRBV7-2
D gene: -
clone size: -

CDR3 DNA: TGTGCCAGCAGCTTAGGGGTTATGGGAGGGCGAGAGACCCAGTACTTC
CDR3 protein: CASSLGVMGGRETQYF
J gene: TRBJ2-5
V gene: TRBV7-2
D gene: TRBD2
clone size: -

CDR3 DNA: TGTGCCAGTAGTAGGCTGACAGGGGGAGCATCGTACGAGCAGTACTTC
CDR3 protein: CASSRLTGGASYEQYF
J gene: TRBJ2-7
V gene: TRBV19
D gene: TRBD1
clone size: -

CDR3 DNA: TGTGCCAGCAGACTAAACAGGGCTGGGGCCAACGTCCTGACTTTC
CDR3 protein: CASRLNRAGANVLTF
J gene: TRBJ2-6
V gene: TRBV27
D gene: -
clone size: -

CDR3 DNA: TGTGCCAGCAGTTTTCGAGATCAGCCCCAGCATTTT
CDR3 protein: CASSFRDQPQHF
J gene: TRBJ1-5
V gene: TRBV28
D gene: -
clone size: once

CDR3 DNA: TGTGCCAGCAGCCCGGGCAGGCAGGTCAGGACACCTCTACGTTCTGCCTACAATGAGCAGTTCTTC
CDR3 protein: CASSPGRQVRTPLRSAYNEQFF
J gene: TRBJ2-1
V gene: TRBV4-2
D gene: -
clone size: -

CDR3 DNA: TGTGCCAGTAGTCCAACTAGTAGGTCCTACAATGAGCAGTTCTTC
CDR3 protein: CASSPTSRSYNEQFF
J gene: TRBJ2-1
V gene: TRBV19
D gene: -
clone size: -

CDR3 DNA: TGTGCCAGTCGTTTGTCGGGGGCTCAAGAGACCCAGTACTTC
CDR3 protein: CASRLSGAQETQYF
J gene: TRBJ2-5
V gene: TRBV19
D gene: -
clone size: -

CDR3 DNA: TGCGCCAGCAGCTTGAATGACCGGGACCGATTCAACTATGGCTACACCTTC
CDR3 protein: CASSLNDRDRFNYGYTF
J gene: TRBJ1-2
V gene: TRBV5-1
D gene: -
clone size: -

CDR3 DNA: TGTGCCATCCTACAGGGGGCATCCCTGACCGGCTACACCTTC
CDR3 protein: CAILQGASLTGYTF
J gene: TRBJ1-2
V gene: TRBV6-5
D gene: TRBD1
clone size: -

CDR3 DNA: TGCGCCAGCAGCCCCGGGAACTCTGGGGCCAACGTCCTGACTTTC
CDR3 protein: CASSPGNSGANVLTF
J gene: TRBJ2-6
V gene: TRBV4-3
D gene: -
clone size: -

CDR3 DNA: TGTGCCAGCAGCTTTTCGTGGGATCAGCCCCAGCATTTT
CDR3 protein: CASSFSWDQPQHF
J gene: TRBJ1-5
V gene: TRBV7-9
D gene: -
clone size: -

CDR3 DNA: TGTGCCAGCAGTGGTGTCGGGAGGTGGGCAGATACGCAGTATTTT
CDR3 protein: CASSGVGRWADTQYF
J gene: TRBJ2-3
V gene: TRBV25-1
D gene: TRBD2
clone size: once

CDR3 DNA: TGTGCCATCAGTGAGTCGCGGGAGAACGTGTACGAGCAGTACTTC
CDR3 protein: CAISESRENVYEQYF
J gene: TRBJ2-7
V gene: TRBV10-3
D gene: TRBD2
clone size: -

CDR3 DNA: TGTGCCAGCAGCTTGGGACAGGTAATCGGCTACACCTTC
CDR3 protein: CASSLGQVIGYTF
J gene: TRBJ1-2
V gene: TRBV6-6
D gene: TRBD1
clone size: -

CDR3 DNA: TGCGCCAGCAGCCAAGAGCGCAGGGGAAGGTCTGGGGCCAACGTCCTGACTTTC
CDR3 protein: CASSQERRGRSGANVLTF
J gene: TRBJ2-6
V gene: TRBV4-3
D gene: -
clone size: -

CDR3 DNA: TGTGCCAGCAGCCAGGGGGGCATCAATCCGACAGATACGCAGTATTTT
CDR3 protein: CASSQGGINPTDTQYF
J gene: TRBJ2-3
V gene: TRBV7-9
D gene: -
clone size: -

CDR3 DNA: TGCGCCAGCAGCCAAGGGAAGACAGGGAGATCAACTAATGAAAAACTGTTTTTT
CDR3 protein: CASSQGKTGRSTNEKLFF
J gene: TRBJ1-4
V gene: TRBV4-3
D gene: TRBD1
clone size: -

CDR3 DNA: TGTGCCAGCAGTCCAACAGGGTCCAGCAATCAGCCCCAGCATTTT
CDR3 protein: CASSPTGSSNQPQHF
J gene: TRBJ1-5
V gene: TRBV28
D gene: -
clone size: once

CDR3 DNA: TGCAGCGTAAGTCACAGGCGGCATGGCTCTGGGGCCAACGTCCTGACTTTC
CDR3 protein: CSVSHRRHGSGANVLTF
J gene: TRBJ2-6
V gene: TRBV29-1
D gene: -
clone size: -

CDR3 DNA: TGTGCCAGCAGTTCTAGGAACTACAATGGGCAGTTCTTC
CDR3 protein: CASSSRNYNGQFF
J gene: TRBJ2-1
V gene: TRBV27
D gene: -
clone size: -

CDR3 DNA: TGTGCCTGGAGTGCACAGGGGTACGAGCAGTACTTC
CDR3 protein: CAWSAQGYEQYF
J gene: TRBJ2-7
V gene: TRBV30
D gene: TRBD1
clone size: -

CDR3 DNA: TGTGCCAGCAGCACTCCAGGGGCTATTAATGGCTACACCTTC
CDR3 protein: CASSTPGAINGYTF
J gene: TRBJ1-2
V gene: TRBV7-7
D gene: -
clone size: -